This T cell receptor beta chain came from a study of control samples from healthy donors and cancer patients. The V and J ends lost 4 bases and 7 bases respectively, with 10 bases between them. This CDR3 spans 13 amino acids. CDR1 MDHEN and CDR2 SYDVKM come from the germline V gene. Assay: immunoSEQ multiplex PCR; the TCRdb copy retains only in-frame clones and omits some. The sample holds around 170,000 clones, almost 90% seen once. V and J are TRBV28 and TRBJ2-2; D unclear. The sample was blood. The origin of this receptor is a woman aged 30 to 39 in good health. The CDR3 coding sequence is TGTGCCAGCAGTTCCCTAGAGGTCGGGGAGCTGTTTTTT. It codes for CASSSLEVGELFF.